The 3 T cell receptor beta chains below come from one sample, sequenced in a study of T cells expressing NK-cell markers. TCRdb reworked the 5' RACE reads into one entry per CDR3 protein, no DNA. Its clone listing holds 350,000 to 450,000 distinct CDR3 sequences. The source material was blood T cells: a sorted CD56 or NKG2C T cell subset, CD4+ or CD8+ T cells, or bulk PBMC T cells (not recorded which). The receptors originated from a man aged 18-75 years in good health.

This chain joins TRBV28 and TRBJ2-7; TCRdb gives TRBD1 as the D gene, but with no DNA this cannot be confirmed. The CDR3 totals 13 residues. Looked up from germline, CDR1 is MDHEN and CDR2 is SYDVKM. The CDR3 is CASSSPGWNEQYF. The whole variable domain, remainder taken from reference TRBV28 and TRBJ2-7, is DVKVTQSSRYLVKRTGEKVFLECVQDMDHENMFWYRQDPGLGLRLIYFSYDVKMKEKGDIPEGYSVSREKKERFSLILESASTNQTSMYLCASSSPGWNEQYFGPGTRLTVT.

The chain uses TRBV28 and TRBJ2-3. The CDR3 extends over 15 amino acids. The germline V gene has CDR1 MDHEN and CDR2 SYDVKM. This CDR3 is CASRPLRTSEDTQYF. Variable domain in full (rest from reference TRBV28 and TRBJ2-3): DVKVTQSSRYLVKRTGEKVFLECVQDMDHENMFWYRQDPGLGLRLIYFSYDVKMKEKGDIPEGYSVSREKKERFSLILESASTNQTSMYLCASRPLRTSEDTQYFGPGTRLTVL.

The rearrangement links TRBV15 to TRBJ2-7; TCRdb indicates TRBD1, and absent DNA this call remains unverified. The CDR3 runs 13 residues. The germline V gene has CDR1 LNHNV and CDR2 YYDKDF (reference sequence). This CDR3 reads CATSRSFDSGQYF.